The source of this T cell receptor (beta chain) is a study of blood T cell repertoires in COVID-19. Study-level background: Sample material is recorded as cDNA or gDNA derived from T cells, B-cell-depleted T cells, or PBMCs.

This CDR3 spans 16 amino acids. The J segment lost 1 base and the V segment lost 3 bases, leaving 6 bases of the junction unmatched. Germline lookup yields CDR1 MNHEY and CDR2 SMNVEV (reference sequence). Authors' processing steps: The assay estimated nucleated cells by amplifying reference gene primers. The method was immunoSEQ multiplex PCR; TCRdb's version includes in-frame clones alone and lacks a portion of them. V and J calls and clone size are as listed in that table; D and trimming were resolved from the DNA. The sample has about 240,000 clones, approximately 80% seen once. What was sequenced was peripheral blood. The chain has TRBV27 and TRBJ2-1, with TRBD1 identical over 7 bases. This clonotype was obtained from an elderly woman with acute or convalescent COVID-19. CDR3 nucleotide sequence: TGTGCCAGCAGTTTCTCTGAGGGGGCTTCCTACAATGAGCAGTTCTTC. Translating it yields CASSFSEGASYNEQFF.